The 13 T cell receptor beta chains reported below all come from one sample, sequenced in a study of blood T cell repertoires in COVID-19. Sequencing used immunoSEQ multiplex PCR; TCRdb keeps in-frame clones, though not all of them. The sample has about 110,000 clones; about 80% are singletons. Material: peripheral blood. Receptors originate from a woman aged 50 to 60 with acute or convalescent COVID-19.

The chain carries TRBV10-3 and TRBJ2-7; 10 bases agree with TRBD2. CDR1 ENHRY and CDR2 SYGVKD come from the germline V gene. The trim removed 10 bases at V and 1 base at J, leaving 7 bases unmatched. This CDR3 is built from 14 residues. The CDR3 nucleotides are TGTGCCACCCTCGGACTAGCGGCTTCCTACGAGCAGTACTTC. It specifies CATLGLAASYEQYF.

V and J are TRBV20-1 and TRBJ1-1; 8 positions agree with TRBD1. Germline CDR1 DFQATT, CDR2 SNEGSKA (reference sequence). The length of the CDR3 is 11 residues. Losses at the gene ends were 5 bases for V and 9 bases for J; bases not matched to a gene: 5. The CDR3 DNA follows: TGCAGTGCTGGACAGGGAGTCAAAGCTTTCTTT. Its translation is CSAGQGVKAFF.

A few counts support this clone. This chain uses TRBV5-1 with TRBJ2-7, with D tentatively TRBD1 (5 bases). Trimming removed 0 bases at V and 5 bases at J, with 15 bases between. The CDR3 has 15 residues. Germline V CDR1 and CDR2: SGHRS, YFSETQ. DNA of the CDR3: TGCGCCAGCAGCTTGGAGGCAGGGCAATGGGACGAGCAGTACTTC. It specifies CASSLEAGQWDEQYF.

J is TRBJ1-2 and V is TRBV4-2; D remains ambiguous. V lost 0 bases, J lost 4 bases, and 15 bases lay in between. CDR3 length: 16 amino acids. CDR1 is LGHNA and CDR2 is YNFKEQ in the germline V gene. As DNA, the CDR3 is TGTGCCAGCAGCCAAGATACCGGGCCGGGAGCCTATGGCTACACCTTC. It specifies CASSQDTGPGAYGYTF.

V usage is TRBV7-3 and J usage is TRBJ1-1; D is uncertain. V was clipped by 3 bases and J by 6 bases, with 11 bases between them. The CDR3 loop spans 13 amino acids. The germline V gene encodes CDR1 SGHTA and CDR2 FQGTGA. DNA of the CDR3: TGTGCCAGCAGCTTTACGACGGGAGCTGAAGCTTTCTTT. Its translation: CASSFTTGAEAFF.

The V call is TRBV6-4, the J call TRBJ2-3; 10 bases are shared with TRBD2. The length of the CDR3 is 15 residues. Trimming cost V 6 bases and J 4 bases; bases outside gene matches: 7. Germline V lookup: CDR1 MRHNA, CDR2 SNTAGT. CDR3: CASSPGLAFPDTQYF. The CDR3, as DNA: TGTGCCAGCAGCCCGGGACTAGCGTTTCCAGATACGCAGTATTTT.

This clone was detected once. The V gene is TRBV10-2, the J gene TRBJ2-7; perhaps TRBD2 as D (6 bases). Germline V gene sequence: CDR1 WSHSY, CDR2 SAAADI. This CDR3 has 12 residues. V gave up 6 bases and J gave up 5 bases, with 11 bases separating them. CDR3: CASRAGLNEQYF. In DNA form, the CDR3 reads TGCGCCAGCAGGGCGGGGCTTAACGAGCAGTACTTC.

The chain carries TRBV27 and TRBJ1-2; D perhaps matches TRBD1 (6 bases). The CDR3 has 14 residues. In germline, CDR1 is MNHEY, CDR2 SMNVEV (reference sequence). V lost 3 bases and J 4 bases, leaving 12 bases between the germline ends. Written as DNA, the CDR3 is TGTGCCAGCAGTTTGAGGGGGGGCACCTATGGCTACACCTTC. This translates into CASSLRGGTYGYTF.

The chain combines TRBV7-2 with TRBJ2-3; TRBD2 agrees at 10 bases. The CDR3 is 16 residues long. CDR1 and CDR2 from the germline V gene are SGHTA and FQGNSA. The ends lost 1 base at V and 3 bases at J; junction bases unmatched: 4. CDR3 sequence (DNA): TGTGCCAGCAGCTTAGGGTTTAGCGGGGGGACAGATACGCAGTATTTT. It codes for CASSLGFSGGTDTQYF.

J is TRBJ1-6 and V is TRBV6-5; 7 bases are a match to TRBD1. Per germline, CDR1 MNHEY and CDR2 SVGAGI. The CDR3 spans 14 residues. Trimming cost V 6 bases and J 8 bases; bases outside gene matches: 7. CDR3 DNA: TGTGCCAGCAGGTCCGAGACAGGGTATTCACCCCTCCACTTT. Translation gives CASRSETGYSPLHF.

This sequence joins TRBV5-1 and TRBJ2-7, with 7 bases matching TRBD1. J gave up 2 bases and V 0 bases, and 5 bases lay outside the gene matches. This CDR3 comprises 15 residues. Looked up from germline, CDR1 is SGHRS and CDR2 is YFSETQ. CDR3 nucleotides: TGCGCCAGCAGCTTGGCCGGTGGGACAGCCTACGAGCAGTACTTC. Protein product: CASSLAGGTAYEQYF.

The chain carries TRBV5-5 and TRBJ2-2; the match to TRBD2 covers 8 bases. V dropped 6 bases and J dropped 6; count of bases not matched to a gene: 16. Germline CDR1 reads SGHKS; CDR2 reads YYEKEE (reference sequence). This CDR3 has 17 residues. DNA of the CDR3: TGTGCCAGCAACCCCTGGGCCCAGCGGGGGACCGCCGGGGAGCTGTTTTTT. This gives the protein CASNPWAQRGTAGELFF.

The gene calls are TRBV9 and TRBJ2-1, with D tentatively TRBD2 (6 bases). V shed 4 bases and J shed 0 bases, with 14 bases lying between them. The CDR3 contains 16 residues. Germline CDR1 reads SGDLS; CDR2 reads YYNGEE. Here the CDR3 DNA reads TGTGCCAGCAGCCATTTAGCGGCTAGCTCCTACAATGAGCAGTTCTTC. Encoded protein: CASSHLAASSYNEQFF.